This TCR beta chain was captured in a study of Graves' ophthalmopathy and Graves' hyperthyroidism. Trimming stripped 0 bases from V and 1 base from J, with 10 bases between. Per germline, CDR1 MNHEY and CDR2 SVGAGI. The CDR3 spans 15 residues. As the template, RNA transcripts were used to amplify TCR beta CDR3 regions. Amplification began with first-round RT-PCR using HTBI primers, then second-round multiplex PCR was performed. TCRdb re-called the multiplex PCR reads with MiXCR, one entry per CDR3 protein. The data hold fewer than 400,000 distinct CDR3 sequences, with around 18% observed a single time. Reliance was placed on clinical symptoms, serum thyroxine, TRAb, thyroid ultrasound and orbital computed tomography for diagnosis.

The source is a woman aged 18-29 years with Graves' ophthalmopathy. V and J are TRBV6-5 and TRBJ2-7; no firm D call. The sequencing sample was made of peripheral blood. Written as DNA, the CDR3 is TGTGCCAGCAGTTACTCGATGGCCATTTCCTACGAGCAGTACTTC. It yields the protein CASSYSMAISYEQYF.